The rows below give T cell receptor beta chains drawn from one sample of a study of shared T cell receptors in the human thymus. The protocol was immunoSEQ multiplex PCR, while the TCRdb copy is restricted to in-frame clones and leaves out a portion. The sample has approximately 760,000 clones, over 75% seen once. The data were also submitted as part of a second study, on human thymus T cells.

The sequencing input was thymocytes. These TCRs come from a girl in the first two years of life with a congenital heart defect. Each CDR3 is given with its conserved first and last residue. A D gene is named only where the DNA matches it firmly. Only some rows state a clone size, as once, few, many or a class for expanded clones.

DNA: TGTGCCAGCAGTTTAGGGACAACTAACTATGGCTACACCTTC; CDR3: CASSLGTTNYGYTF; V: TRBV28; size: .; D: .; J: TRBJ1-2
DNA: TGTGCCATCGGCCCGGACAGGGACACTGAAGCTTTCTTT; CDR3: CAIGPDRDTEAFF; V: TRBV10-3; size: .; D: TRBD1; J: TRBJ1-1
DNA: TGTGCCAGCAGCTTAGTAGCCCCCCCTGTCTACGAGCAGTACTTC; CDR3: CASSLVAPPVYEQYF; V: TRBV7-9; size: .; D: .; J: TRBJ2-7
DNA: TGTGCAAGTCGCCCTTGCCTAGAATGTTGGGTAGAGACCCAGTACTTC; CDR3: CASRPCLECWVETQYF; V: TRBV12-2; size: once; D: .; J: TRBJ2-5
DNA: TGCGCCAGCAGCTCCACATACTCCGGGACTAGCGGCCAAGAGACCCAGTACTTC; CDR3: CASSSTYSGTSGQETQYF; V: TRBV4-1; size: .; D: TRBD2; J: TRBJ2-5
DNA: TGTCCTGCGTCCGAAGCTTTCTTT; CDR3: CPASEAFF; V: TRBV22-1; size: .; D: .; J: TRBJ1-1
DNA: TGTGCCAGCAGTGGAAAACAGGGGCGACTTGGCTACACCTTC; CDR3: CASSGKQGRLGYTF; V: TRBV6-5; size: .; D: TRBD1; J: TRBJ1-2
DNA: TGTGCCAGTAAAGGTGCGGGACAGGGCAATTCACCCCTCCACTTT; CDR3: CASKGAGQGNSPLHF; V: TRBV19; size: .; D: TRBD1; J: TRBJ1-6
DNA: TGTGCCAGCAGTCAAGGGACTAGCCCCCAGGACACAGATACGCAGTATTTT; CDR3: CASSQGTSPQDTDTQYF; V: TRBV5-4; size: .; D: TRBD2; J: TRBJ2-3
DNA: TGTGCCAGCAGCTTACAGCTAGCGGGGGAGACCCAGTACTTC; CDR3: CASSLQLAGETQYF; V: TRBV7-2; size: .; D: TRBD2; J: TRBJ2-5
DNA: TGTGCCAGCAGCTCCTACCAAAGCGGGGGCCCCAAACTAACCACAGATACGCAGTATTTT; CDR3: CASSSYQSGGPKLTTDTQYF; V: TRBV5-4; size: .; D: TRBD2; J: TRBJ2-3
DNA: TGCGCCAGCAGCTTGTCGAGGACTAGCGATCAAGAGACCCAGTACTTC; CDR3: CASSLSRTSDQETQYF; V: TRBV5-1; size: .; D: TRBD2; J: TRBJ2-5
DNA: TGCAGCCCAATGACAGGGAACAATGAGCAGTTCTTC; CDR3: CSPMTGNNEQFF; V: TRBV29-1; size: .; D: TRBD1; J: TRBJ2-1
DNA: TGTGCCAGCAGCCGGGCGGGGGAAGGGTATTCACCCCTCCACTTT; CDR3: CASSRAGEGYSPLHF; V: TRBV28; size: .; D: .; J: TRBJ1-6
DNA: TGTGCCAGCAGCCAGGGACAGGGGGAGGGCTACGAGCAGTACTTC; CDR3: CASSQGQGEGYEQYF; V: TRBV5-4; size: .; D: TRBD1; J: TRBJ2-7
DNA: TGTGCCAGCAGCCTGGGGGCTAGCGGCAAAACCTACGAGCAGTACTTC; CDR3: CASSLGASGKTYEQYF; V: TRBV7-6; size: once; D: .; J: TRBJ2-7
DNA: TGTGCCATCAGTCGTAATACAGGAGTGGGTCAGCCCCAGCATTTT; CDR3: CAISRNTGVGQPQHF; V: TRBV28; size: .; D: .; J: TRBJ1-5
DNA: TGTGCCAGCAGCGTAGTCCAGGGAGGAAGCAATGAGCAGTTCTTC; CDR3: CASSVVQGGSNEQFF; V: TRBV9; size: .; D: .; J: TRBJ2-1
DNA: TGTGCCAGCAGCATGTACAGGGGCGAACAGCCCCAGCATTTT; CDR3: CASSMYRGEQPQHF; V: TRBV7-8; size: .; D: TRBD1; J: TRBJ1-5
DNA: TGTGCCATCAGTATAGACAGGAGCTATGGCTACACCTTC; CDR3: CAISIDRSYGYTF; V: TRBV10-3; size: .; D: .; J: TRBJ1-2
DNA: TGTGCCAGCAGCTTTCCCCCTGGACACGACAATCAGCCCCAGCATTTT; CDR3: CASSFPPGHDNQPQHF; V: TRBV11-2; size: .; D: .; J: TRBJ1-5
DNA: TGTGCCAGTAGTGGCCGACAGGGTAATCAGCCCCAGCATTTT; CDR3: CASSGRQGNQPQHF; V: TRBV19; size: .; D: TRBD1; J: TRBJ1-5
DNA: TGTGCCAGCTCGGGTGCCGGGACAGGGTCATTTGGCACTGAAGCTTTCTTT; CDR3: CASSGAGTGSFGTEAFF; V: TRBV18; size: .; D: TRBD1; J: TRBJ1-1
DNA: TGCGCCAGCAGCCCAAGTTGCGACCGGGGGGGCAGGACCGGGGAGCTGTTTTTT; CDR3: CASSPSCDRGGRTGELFF; V: TRBV4-1; size: .; D: TRBD2; J: TRBJ2-2
DNA: TGTGCCAGCAGCTTAGTGAGACAGGCAGATGGCTACACCTTC; CDR3: CASSLVRQADGYTF; V: TRBV7-6; size: .; D: .; J: TRBJ1-2
DNA: TGCAGCGTTGAGGGTAGGACAGGGAGCATTTACAATGAGCAGTTCTTC; CDR3: CSVEGRTGSIYNEQFF; V: TRBV29-1; size: .; D: TRBD1; J: TRBJ2-1
DNA: TGTGCCAGCAACCGTCACTCTGGGCCAGATCAAGGCTACACCTTC; CDR3: CASNRHSGPDQGYTF; V: TRBV9; size: .; D: .; J: TRBJ1-2
DNA: TGTGCCAGCAGTTTATACAGGGGGTCTTTATTAATGAACACTGAAGCTTTCTTT; CDR3: CASSLYRGSLLMNTEAFF; V: TRBV28; size: .; D: TRBD1; J: TRBJ1-1
DNA: TGCAGCTGTGGCGGGACAGGGTCTTCGGATACGCAGTATTTT; CDR3: CSCGGTGSSDTQYF; V: TRBV29-1; size: .; D: TRBD1; J: TRBJ2-3
DNA: TGTGCCAGCAGTTACCCGTCAGGGGGGCGGCAGCCCCAGCATTTT; CDR3: CASSYPSGGRQPQHF; V: TRBV6-6; size: .; D: TRBD1; J: TRBJ1-5